This entry lists 26 T cell receptor beta chains sequenced from one sample in a study of tissue T cells after allogeneic stem cell transplantation. Sequenced by immunoSEQ multiplex PCR; TCRdb stores in-frame clones only, minus some. This table holds tens of thousands of clones, around 90% found once. The sample was blood, taken before transplantation. These receptors came from a woman aged 35 to 70 who later had graft-versus-host disease after an allogeneic stem cell transplant.

The CDR3 loop is CAWSVYHEQYF. CDR3 in DNA: TGTGCCTGGAGTGTATACCACGAGCAGTACTTC. This chain uses TRBV30 with TRBJ2-7; D remains unclear. Germline V gene data show CDR1 as GTSNPN and CDR2 as SVGIG (reference sequence). V was pared by 0 bases and J by 5 bases, with 5 bases between. The CDR3 sequence is 11 residues long.

The chain links TRBV13 to TRBJ2-7, with D possibly being TRBD2 (5 bases). V was cut by 4 bases and J by 4 bases, with 14 bases left in between. This CDR3 has 14 amino acids. The germline gives CDR1 PRHDT, CDR2 FYEKMQ (reference sequence). CDR3 bases: TGTGCCAGCAGCTCAGATCTAGCAAGGTACGAGCAGTACTTC. Amino acid sequence: CASSSDLARYEQYF.

The CDR3 spells CASSPSAEDPSYEQYF. DNA for the CDR3: TGTGCCAGCTCACCCTCAGCCGAAGACCCATCCTACGAGCAGTACTTC. The V gene is TRBV18, the J gene TRBJ2-7; no clear D gene. V was pared by 3 bases and J by 1 base, with 16 bases between. Germline CDR1 is KGHSH and CDR2 is LQKENI. The CDR3 consists of 16 residues.

The chain links TRBV14 to TRBJ2-1, with TRBD2 matching 13 bases. The CDR3 has 20 amino acids. In germline, CDR1 is SGHDN, CDR2 FVKESK. V was clipped by 4 bases and J by 1 base; unmatched bases: 13. The CDR3 bases are TGTGCCAGCAGCCGACGAGCCTGGACTAGCGGGAGCCCTTCCTACAATGAGCAGTTCTTC. Translated: CASSRRAWTSGSPSYNEQFF.

The V and J genes are TRBV29-1 and TRBJ1-1, with 8 nucleotides matching TRBD1. CDR1 and CDR2 (germline): SQVTM, ANQGSEA. The ends lost 7 bases at V and 0 bases at J; junction bases unmatched: 1. There are 12 residues in the CDR3. As DNA, the CDR3 is TGCAGCGCGGGACAGGTGAACACTGAAGCTTTCTTT. The encoded protein is CSAGQVNTEAFF.

This sequence joins TRBV19 and TRBJ1-2; TRBD1 agrees at 9 bases. Trimming took 4 bases from V and 7 from J; bases not matched to a gene: 10. This CDR3 spans 15 amino acids. Germline values: CDR1 LNHDA, CDR2 SQIVND (reference sequence). The CDR3 nucleotides read TGTGCCAGTAGTACAACAGGGGGCGCGAGGCGTGGCTACACCTTC. Its translation: CASSTTGGARRGYTF.

This rearrangement joins TRBV2 to TRBJ1-1; unclear D gene. Trimming cost V 4 bases and J 0 bases, with 9 bases left between them. This CDR3 comprises 14 residues. The germline V gene encodes CDR1 SNHLY and CDR2 FYNNEI. CDR3 bases: TGTGCCAGCAGTGCGAAAAGGCTGAACACTGAAGCTTTCTTT. This sequence encodes CASSAKRLNTEAFF.

The rearrangement uses TRBV6-5 and TRBJ2-6; a possible D gene is TRBD2 (7 bases). CDR1 and CDR2 (germline): MNHEY, SVGAGI. The V end was cut by 11 bases, the J end by 0 bases, with 14 bases between. The CDR3 has 15 amino acids. This CDR3 is CAACRGASGANVLTF. CDR3 nucleotide sequence: TGTGCCGCTTGTCGGGGGGCCTCTGGGGCCAACGTCCTGACTTTC.

V is TRBV2 and J is TRBJ2-3; D is possibly TRBD2 (6 bases). The ends were cut back, 5 bases at V and 4 bases at J, with 13 bases in the middle. Germline V CDR1 and CDR2: SNHLY, FYNNEI. The length of the CDR3 is 14 residues. CDR3 DNA: TGTGCCAGCAGTAGGGACTTGGGGTCAGATACGCAGTATTTT. Translation gives CASSRDLGSDTQYF.

This clone has just a few counts. The rearrangement links TRBV27 to TRBJ2-6; the D gene is possibly TRBD1 (6 bases). Deletions cut 6 bases from V and 9 bases from J, with 15 bases between. The germline V gene has CDR1 MNHEY and CDR2 SMNVEV (reference sequence). This CDR3 has 14 residues. The CDR3 here is CASSLQGEVNVLTF. In DNA form, the CDR3 reads TGTGCCAGCAGCCTACAGGGAGAGGTCAACGTCCTGACTTTC.

The count of this clone is one. This chain connects TRBV10-2 to TRBJ2-6; no definite D call. V lost 7 bases and J 0 bases, leaving 10 bases between the germline ends. Germline CDR1 WSHSY, CDR2 SAAADI. The CDR3 has 15 amino acids. The CDR3 region is CASNDGDSGANVLTF. CDR3 coding DNA: TGCGCCAGCAACGACGGTGACTCTGGGGCCAACGTCCTGACTTTC.

The sample holds a few counts of this clone. The chain recombines TRBV2 with TRBJ1-5, with D uncertain. V gave up 4 bases and J gave up 4 bases, with 8 bases separating them. Germline loops: CDR1 SNHLY, CDR2 FYNNEI. The CDR3 covers 13 residues. DNA of the CDR3: TGTGCCAGCAGTGGGGCGGGAAATCAGCCCCAGCATTTT. Protein: CASSGAGNQPQHF.

The chain has TRBV10-3 and TRBJ2-7; tentative D call: TRBD1 (6 bases). CDR3 length: 14 amino acids. The germline V and J ends were trimmed by 4 bases and 4 bases, with 14 bases remaining between them. Germline lookup yields CDR1 ENHRY and CDR2 SYGVKD. The DNA of the CDR3 is TGTGCCATCAGTGCGGGACATAACCTTTACGAGCAGTACTTC. Translating gives CAISAGHNLYEQYF.

This chain uses TRBV7-2 with TRBJ2-3; no clear D. The germline V gene encodes CDR1 SGHTA and CDR2 FQGNSA. The CDR3 is 13 amino acids. Deletions cut 1 base from V and 4 bases from J, with 6 bases between. This chain's CDR3 is CASSLVSADTQYF. For the CDR3, the DNA is TGTGCCAGCAGCTTAGTATCGGCAGATACGCAGTATTTT.

The rearrangement joins TRBV19 to TRBJ1-4; D gene unclear. V lost 8 bases and J lost 7, with 11 bases in between. Germline V gene data show CDR1 as LNHDA and CDR2 as SQIVND (reference sequence). The CDR3 covers 12 residues. The CDR3 protein is CASRVRFEKLFF. The DNA for the CDR3 is TGTGCCAGTCGAGTAAGGTTTGAAAAACTGTTTTTT.

The chain recombines TRBV4-3 with TRBJ2-1; 8 bases are shared with TRBD1. CDR1 and CDR2 (germline): LGHNA, YSLEER. The ends lost 0 bases at V and 7 bases at J; junction bases unmatched: 11. This CDR3 spans 17 amino acids. For the CDR3, the DNA is TGCGCCAGCAGCCAAGAACCCGACCCGGGACAGGTAAATGAGCAGTTCTTC. It is translated as CASSQEPDPGQVNEQFF.

The chain is built from TRBV27 and TRBJ2-3; D is possibly TRBD2 (6 bases). V lost 4 bases and J lost 2, with 16 bases in between. The CDR3 sequence is 16 residues long. Germline loops: CDR1 MNHEY, CDR2 SMNVEV (reference sequence). This chain's CDR3 is CASSSLAGLNTDTQYF. CDR3 nucleotide sequence: TGTGCCAGCAGTTCCCTTGCGGGGTTAAACACAGATACGCAGTATTTT.

This chain links TRBV23-1 with TRBJ1-2; D is perhaps TRBD1 (5 bases). TRBV23-1 is an ORF; its function is uncertain. The length of the CDR3 is 17 residues. V lost 4 bases to trimming and J lost 0 bases, with 18 bases between them. The DNA for the CDR3 is TGCGCCAGCAGTCGACCAAAACAGGAGTTAGCTAACTATGGCTACACCTTC. Translating gives CASSRPKQELANYGYTF.

This clone appeared once. The chain uses TRBV19 and TRBJ2-7; TRBD2 matches 9 bases. This CDR3 spans 15 amino acids. Germline loops: CDR1 LNHDA, CDR2 SQIVND (reference sequence). Trimming at V came to 5 bases and at J to 2 bases, leaving 7 bases not matched to a gene. CDR3 protein: CASSSWTSAAYEQYF. The CDR3 bases are TGTGCCAGTAGTTCCTGGACTAGCGCAGCCTACGAGCAGTACTTC.

The table lists this clone with a count of one. The DNA of the CDR3 is TGTGCCAGCAGTCTTCTCCCTAGAGGGCCGCCCTACAATGAGCAGTTCTTC. It is translated as CASSLLPRGPPYNEQFF. This chain connects TRBV6-2 or TRBV6-3 to TRBJ2-1, with D possibly matching TRBD2 (5 bases). Germline V gene lookup returns CDR1 MNHEY and CDR2 SVGEGT. V was shortened by 5 bases and J by 2 bases, with 19 bases between the two germline ends. The CDR3 is 17 amino acids.

The rearrangement uses TRBV7-8 and TRBJ2-5; possibly TRBD1 for D (5 bases). Looked up from germline, CDR1 is SGHVS and CDR2 is FQNEAQ. Between the trimmed V and J ends, which lost 4 bases and 3 bases, there was a span of 15 bases. The CDR3 is made up of 15 amino acids. The CDR3: CASSSGIWGKETQYF. The CDR3 DNA is TGTGCCAGCAGCTCAGGGATTTGGGGTAAAGAGACCCAGTACTTC.

The chain uses TRBV6-5 and TRBJ2-2; TRBD1 agrees at 7 bases. This CDR3 has 15 amino acids. The trim removed 2 bases at V and 0 bases at J, leaving 0 bases unmatched. Germline loops: CDR1 MNHEY, CDR2 SVGAGI. CDR3 amino acids: CASSYQGANTGELFF. The CDR3 nucleotides read TGTGCCAGCAGTTACCAGGGGGCGAACACCGGGGAGCTGTTTTTT.

The chain combines TRBV3-1 (or the pseudogene TRBV3-2) with TRBJ2-1; 10 nucleotides align to TRBD2. CDR3 length: 11 amino acids. The germline gives CDR1 LGHDT, CDR2 YNNKEL (reference sequence). Trimming took 2 bases from V and 14 from J; bases not matched to a gene: 0. CDR3 sequence: CASSQSGREFF. CDR3 bases: TGTGCCAGCAGCCAAAGCGGGAGGGAGTTCTTC.

The chain combines TRBV6-5 with TRBJ2-1; D is possibly TRBD2 (6 bases). CDR1 is MNHEY, CDR2 SVGAGI, per germline. Deletions cut 7 bases from V and 6 bases from J, with 19 bases between. CDR3 length: 15 amino acids. This CDR3 reads CASTPTRQLRNEQFF. CDR3 DNA sequence: TGTGCCAGCACCCCGACTAGACAATTACGCAATGAGCAGTTCTTC.

The chain uses TRBV2 and TRBJ2-1, with 11 bases fitting TRBD2. CDR1 and CDR2 (germline): SNHLY, FYNNEI. V shed 7 bases, J shed 6 bases, and the junction held 14 bases outside the gene matches. The CDR3 consists of 17 residues. The DNA for the CDR3 is TGTGCCAGCAAGGGACTAGCGGACCCCTACCGAACCAATGAGCAGTTCTTC. Translated, it gives CASKGLADPYRTNEQFF.

This clone was counted only a few times. V is TRBV10-1 and J is TRBJ1-2; 8 bases agree with TRBD1. CDR3 length: 14 residues. CDR1 and CDR2 from the germline V gene are WNHNN and SYGVQD (reference sequence). J gave up 5 bases and V 5 bases, and 7 bases lay outside the gene matches. CDR3 amino acids: CASSPGTGEYGYTF. CDR3 sequence (DNA): TGCGCCAGCAGTCCCGGGACAGGCGAATATGGCTACACCTTC.